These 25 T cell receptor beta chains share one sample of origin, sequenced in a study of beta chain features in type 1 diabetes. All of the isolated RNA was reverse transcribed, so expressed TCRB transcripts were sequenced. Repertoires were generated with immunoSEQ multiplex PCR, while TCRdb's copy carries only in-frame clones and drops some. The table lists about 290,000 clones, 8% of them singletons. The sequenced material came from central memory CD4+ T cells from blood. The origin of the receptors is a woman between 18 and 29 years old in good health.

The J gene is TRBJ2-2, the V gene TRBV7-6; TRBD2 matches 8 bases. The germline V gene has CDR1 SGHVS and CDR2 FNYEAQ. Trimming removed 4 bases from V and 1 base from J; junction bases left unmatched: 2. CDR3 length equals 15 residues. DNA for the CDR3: TGTGCCAGCAGCTCGCGGGGGGAGAACACCGGGGAGCTGTTTTTT. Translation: CASSSRGENTGELFF.

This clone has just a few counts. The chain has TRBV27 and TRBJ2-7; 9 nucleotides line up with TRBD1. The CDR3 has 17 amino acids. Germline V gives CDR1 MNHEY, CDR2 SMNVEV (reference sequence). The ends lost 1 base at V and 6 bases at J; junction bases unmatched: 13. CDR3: CASSLLGGQGIRLEQYF. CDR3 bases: TGTGCCAGCAGTTTATTAGGGGGACAGGGAATTCGGCTCGAGCAGTACTTC.

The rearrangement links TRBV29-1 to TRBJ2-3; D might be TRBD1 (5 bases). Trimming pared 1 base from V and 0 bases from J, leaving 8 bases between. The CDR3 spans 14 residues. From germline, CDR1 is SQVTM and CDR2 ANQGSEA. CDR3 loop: CSVEGQFSTDTQYF. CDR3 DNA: TGCAGCGTTGAAGGACAGTTTAGCACAGATACGCAGTATTTT.

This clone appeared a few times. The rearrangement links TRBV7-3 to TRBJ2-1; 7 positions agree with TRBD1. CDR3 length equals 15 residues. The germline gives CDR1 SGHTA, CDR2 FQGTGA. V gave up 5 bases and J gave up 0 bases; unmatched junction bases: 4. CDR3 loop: CASSPGGGSYNEQFF. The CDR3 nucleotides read TGTGCCAGCAGCCCAGGGGGTGGCTCCTACAATGAGCAGTTCTTC.

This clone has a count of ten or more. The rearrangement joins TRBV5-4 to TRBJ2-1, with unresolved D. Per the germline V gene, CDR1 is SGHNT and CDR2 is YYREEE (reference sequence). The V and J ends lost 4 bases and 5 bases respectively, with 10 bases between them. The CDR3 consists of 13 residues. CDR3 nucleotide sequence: TGTGCCAGCAGCGGAAGCCCCGACAATGAGCAGTTCTTC. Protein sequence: CASSGSPDNEQFF. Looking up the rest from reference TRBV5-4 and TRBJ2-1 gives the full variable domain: ETGVTQSPTHLIKTRGQQVTLRCSSQSGHNTVSWYQQALGQGPQFIFQYYREEENGRGNFPPRFSGLQFPNYSSELNVNALELDDSALYLCASSGSPDNEQFFGPGTRLTVL.

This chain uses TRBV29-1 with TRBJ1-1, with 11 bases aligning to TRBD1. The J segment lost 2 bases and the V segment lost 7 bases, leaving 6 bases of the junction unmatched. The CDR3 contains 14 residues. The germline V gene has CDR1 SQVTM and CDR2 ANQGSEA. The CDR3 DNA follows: TGCAGCGCATGGGACAGGGGGACAAACACTGAAGCTTTCTTT. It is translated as CSAWDRGTNTEAFF.

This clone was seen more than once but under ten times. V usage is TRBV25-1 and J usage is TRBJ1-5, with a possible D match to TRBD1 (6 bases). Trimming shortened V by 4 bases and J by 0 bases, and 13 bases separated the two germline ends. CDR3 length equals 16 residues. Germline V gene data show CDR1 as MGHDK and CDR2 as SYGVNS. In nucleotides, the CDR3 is TGTGCCAGCAGTGGCTTACAGGGCTATAGCAATCAGCCCCAGCATTTT. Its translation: CASSGLQGYSNQPQHF.

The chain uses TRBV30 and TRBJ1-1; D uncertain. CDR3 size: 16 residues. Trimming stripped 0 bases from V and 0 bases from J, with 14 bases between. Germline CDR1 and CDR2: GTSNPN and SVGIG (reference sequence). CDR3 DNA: TGTGCCTGGAGTGTACTCGGACCCCTGATGAACACTGAAGCTTTCTTT. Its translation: CAWSVLGPLMNTEAFF. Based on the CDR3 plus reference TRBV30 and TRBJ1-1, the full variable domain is SQTIHQWPATLVQPVGSPLSLECTVEGTSNPNLYWYRQAAGRGLQLLFYSVGIGQISSEVPQNLSASRPQDRQFILSSKKLLLSDSGFYLCAWSVLGPLMNTEAFFGQGTRLTVV.

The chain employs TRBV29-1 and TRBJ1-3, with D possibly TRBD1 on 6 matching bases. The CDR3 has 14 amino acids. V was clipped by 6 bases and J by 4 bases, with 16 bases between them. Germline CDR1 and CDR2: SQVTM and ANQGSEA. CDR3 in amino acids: CSVNLDRRGNTIYF. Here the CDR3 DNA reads TGCAGCGTGAATCTCGACAGGAGGGGAAACACCATATATTTT.

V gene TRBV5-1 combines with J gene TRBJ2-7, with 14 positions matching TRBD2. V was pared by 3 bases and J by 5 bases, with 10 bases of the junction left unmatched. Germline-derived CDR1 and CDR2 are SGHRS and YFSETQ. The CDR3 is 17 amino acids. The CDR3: CASSSGGLAGAKDEQYF. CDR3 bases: TGCGCCAGCAGCTCGGGGGGACTAGCGGGAGCGAAGGACGAGCAGTACTTC. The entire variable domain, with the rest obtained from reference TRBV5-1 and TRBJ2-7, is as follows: KAGVTQTPRYLIKTRGQQVTLSCSPISGHRSVSWYQQTPGQGLQFLFEYFSETQRNKGNFPGRFSGRQFSNSRSEMNVSTLELGDSALYLCASSSGGLAGAKDEQYFGPGTRLTVT.

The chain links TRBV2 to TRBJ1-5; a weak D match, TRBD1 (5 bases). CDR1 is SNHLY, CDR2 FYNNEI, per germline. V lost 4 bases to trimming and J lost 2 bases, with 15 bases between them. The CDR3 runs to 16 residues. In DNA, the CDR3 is TGTGCCAGCAGTGCGGTATCCAGGGTCGGCAATCAGCCCCAGCATTTT. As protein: CASSAVSRVGNQPQHF.

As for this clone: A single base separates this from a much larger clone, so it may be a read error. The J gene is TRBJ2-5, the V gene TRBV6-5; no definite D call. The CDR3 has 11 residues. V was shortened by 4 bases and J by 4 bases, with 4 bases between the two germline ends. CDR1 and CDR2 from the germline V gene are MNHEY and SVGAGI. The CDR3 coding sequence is TGTGCCAGCAGTTTATTAGAGACCCAGTACTTC. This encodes CASSLLETQYF.

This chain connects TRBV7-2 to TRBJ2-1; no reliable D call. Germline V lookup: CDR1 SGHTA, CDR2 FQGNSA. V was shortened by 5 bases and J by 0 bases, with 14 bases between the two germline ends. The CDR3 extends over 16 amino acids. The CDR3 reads CASSVGSLPSYNEQFF. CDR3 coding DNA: TGTGCCAGCAGCGTAGGTTCGCTCCCCTCCTACAATGAGCAGTTCTTC.

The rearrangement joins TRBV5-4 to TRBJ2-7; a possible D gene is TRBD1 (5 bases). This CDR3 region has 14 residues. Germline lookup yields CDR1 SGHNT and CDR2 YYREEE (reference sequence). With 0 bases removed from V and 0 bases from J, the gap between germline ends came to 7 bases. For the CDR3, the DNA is TGTGCCAGCAGCTTGGGGCAGGGCTCCTACGAGCAGTACTTC. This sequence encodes CASSLGQGSYEQYF. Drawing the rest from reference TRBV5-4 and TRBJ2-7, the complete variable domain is ETGVTQSPTHLIKTRGQQVTLRCSSQSGHNTVSWYQQALGQGPQFIFQYYREEENGRGNFPPRFSGLQFPNYSSELNVNALELDDSALYLCASSLGQGSYEQYFGPGTRLTVT.

CDR3 coding DNA: TGCGCCAGCAGCCAAACGCAAGCCCGCACAGATACGCAGTATTTT. Its translation is CASSQTQARTDTQYF. The gene calls are TRBV4-3 and TRBJ2-3; D gene uncertain. CDR1 and CDR2 from the germline V gene are LGHNA and YSLEER. The CDR3 has 15 residues. The ends were cut back, 2 bases at V and 1 base at J, with 10 bases in the middle.

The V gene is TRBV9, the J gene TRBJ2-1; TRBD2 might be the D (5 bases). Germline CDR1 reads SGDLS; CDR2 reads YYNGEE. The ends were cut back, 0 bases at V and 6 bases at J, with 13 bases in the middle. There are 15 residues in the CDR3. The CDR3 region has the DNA TGTGCCAGCAGCGTAGTCGGCCTACGGGGCAATGAGCAGTTCTTC. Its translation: CASSVVGLRGNEQFF.

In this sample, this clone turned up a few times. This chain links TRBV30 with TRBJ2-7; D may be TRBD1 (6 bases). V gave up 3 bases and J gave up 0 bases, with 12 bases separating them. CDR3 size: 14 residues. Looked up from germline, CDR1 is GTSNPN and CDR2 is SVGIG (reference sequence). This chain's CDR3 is CAWSPGQYSYEQYF. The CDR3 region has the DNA TGTGCCTGGAGCCCAGGACAGTACTCCTACGAGCAGTACTTC.

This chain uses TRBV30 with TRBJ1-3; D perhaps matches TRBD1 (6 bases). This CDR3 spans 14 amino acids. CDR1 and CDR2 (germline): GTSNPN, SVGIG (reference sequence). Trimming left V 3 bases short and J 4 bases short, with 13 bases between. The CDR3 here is CAWSRGSGGNTIYF. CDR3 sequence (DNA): TGTGCCTGGAGCAGGGGTAGTGGAGGAAACACCATATATTTT.

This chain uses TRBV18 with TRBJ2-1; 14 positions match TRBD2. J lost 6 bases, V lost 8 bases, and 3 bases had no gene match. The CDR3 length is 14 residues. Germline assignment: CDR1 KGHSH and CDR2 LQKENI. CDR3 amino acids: CASLGLAGGNEQFF. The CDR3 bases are TGTGCCAGCCTAGGACTAGCGGGGGGCAATGAGCAGTTCTTC.

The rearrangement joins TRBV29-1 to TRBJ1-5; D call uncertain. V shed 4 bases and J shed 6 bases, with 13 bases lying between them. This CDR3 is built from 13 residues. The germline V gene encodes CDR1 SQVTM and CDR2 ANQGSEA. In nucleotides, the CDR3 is TGCAGCGTTGCCCCCGATTCTATTCAGCCCCAGCATTTT. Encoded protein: CSVAPDSIQPQHF.

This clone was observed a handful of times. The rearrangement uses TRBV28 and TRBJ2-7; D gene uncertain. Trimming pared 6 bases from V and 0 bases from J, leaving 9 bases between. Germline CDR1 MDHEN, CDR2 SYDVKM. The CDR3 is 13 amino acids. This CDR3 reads CASRRSGSYEQYV. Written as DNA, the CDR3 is TGTGCCAGCAGACGTTCGGGCTCCTACGAGCAGTACGTC.

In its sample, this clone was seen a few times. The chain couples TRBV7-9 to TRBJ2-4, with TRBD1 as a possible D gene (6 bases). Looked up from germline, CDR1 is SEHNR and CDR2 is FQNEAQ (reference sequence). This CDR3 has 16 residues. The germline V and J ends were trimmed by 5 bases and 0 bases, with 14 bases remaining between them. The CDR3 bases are TGTGCCAGCAGCGGTCGTCAGGGGCCAGCCAAAAACATTCAGTACTTC. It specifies CASSGRQGPAKNIQYF.

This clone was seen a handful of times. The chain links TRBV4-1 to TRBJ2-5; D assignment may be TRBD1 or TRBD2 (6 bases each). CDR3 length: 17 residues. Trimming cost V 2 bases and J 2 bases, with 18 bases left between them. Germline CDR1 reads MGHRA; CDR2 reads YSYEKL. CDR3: CASSQRGATVRQETQYF. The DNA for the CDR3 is TGCGCCAGCAGCCAAAGGGGGGCTACGGTTCGGCAAGAGACCCAGTACTTC.

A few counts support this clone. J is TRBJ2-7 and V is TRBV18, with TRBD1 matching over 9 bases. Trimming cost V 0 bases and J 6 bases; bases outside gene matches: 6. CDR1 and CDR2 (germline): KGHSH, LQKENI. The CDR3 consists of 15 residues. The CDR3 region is CASSPPLQGAVEQYF. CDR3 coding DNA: TGTGCCAGCTCACCACCGCTACAGGGGGCTGTCGAGCAGTACTTC.

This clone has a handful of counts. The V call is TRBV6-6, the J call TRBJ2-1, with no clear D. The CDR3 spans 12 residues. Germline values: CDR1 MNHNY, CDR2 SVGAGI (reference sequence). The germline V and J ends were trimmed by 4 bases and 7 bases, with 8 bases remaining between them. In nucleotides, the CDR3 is TGTGCCAGCAGTTCTTTCAGAAATGAGCAGTTCTTC. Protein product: CASSSFRNEQFF.